Listed below are T cell receptor beta chains from one sample, sequenced in a study of blood T cell repertoires in COVID-19. Profiling relied on immunoSEQ multiplex PCR, and the TCRdb table lists in-frame clones only, not all of them. This table has approximately 130,000 clones, around four fifths appearing once. Sequencing was carried out using PBMCs or T cells enriched from blood (not recorded which). Receptors originate from a man aged 25 to 40 who had recovered from COVID-19. The CDR3 runs from the conserved cysteine through the conserved F or W. Fields, in order: D gene, clone size, CDR3 length, V gene, J gene, CDR3 protein, CDR3 DNA. D genes are given only for firm matches. Rows give clone size only sometimes, using once, few, many, or a class for an expanded clone.

TRBD1	-	15	TRBV18	TRBJ2-2	CASSIGQGDTGELFF	TGTGCCAGCTCAATTGGACAGGGCGACACCGGGGAGCTGTTTTTT
-	-	12	TRBV7-9	TRBJ1-4	CASNTQGEKLFF	TGTGCCAGCAACACGCAGGGCGAAAAACTGTTTTTT
TRBD1	-	13	TRBV12-3/TRBV12-4	TRBJ1-1	CASSYDRVTEAFF	TGTGCCAGCAGCTATGACAGGGTCACTGAAGCTTTCTTT
-	few	14	TRBV5-1	TRBJ2-2	CASSSTGYTGELFF	TGCGCCAGCAGTTCCACAGGGTACACCGGGGAGCTGTTTTTT
TRBD1	-	15	TRBV7-2	TRBJ2-5	CASSFWPGGMETQYF	TGTGCCAGCAGCTTTTGGCCAGGGGGCATGGAGACCCAGTACTTC
TRBD1	-	14	TRBV6-5	TRBJ1-3	CASSLQGIGNTIYF	TGTGCCAGCAGTCTACAGGGGATTGGAAACACCATATATTTT
-	-	15	TRBV5-1	TRBJ1-3	CASSLAAAAGNTIYF	TGCGCCAGCAGCTTGGCCGCGGCAGCTGGAAACACCATATATTTT
TRBD1	once	16	TRBV6-1	TRBJ1-5	CASSEYGTGGNQPQHF	TGTGCCAGCAGTGAATACGGGACAGGGGGGAATCAGCCCCAGCATTTT
TRBD1	-	16	TRBV29-1	TRBJ1-1	CSVEGRAGGLNTEAFF	TGCAGCGTTGAAGGAAGGGCAGGGGGATTGAACACTGAAGCTTTCTTT
TRBD1	-	15	TRBV29-1	TRBJ1-5	CSVEISGGSGQPQHF	TGCAGCGTTGAGATATCAGGGGGCTCGGGTCAGCCCCAGCATTTT
-	-	15	TRBV5-5	TRBJ2-6	CASGRQPSGANVLTF	TGTGCCAGCGGCCGACAGCCATCTGGGGCCAACGTCCTGACTTTC
TRBD2	-	16	TRBV7-6	TRBJ2-1	CASSLSGLAAYNEQFF	TGTGCCAGCAGCTTATCGGGACTAGCGGCCTACAATGAGCAGTTCTTC
TRBD1	few	16	TRBV4-1	TRBJ2-1	CASSQFAGTGFDEQFF	TGCGCCAGCAGCCAGTTTGCCGGGACAGGGTTCGATGAGCAGTTCTTC
TRBD1	-	15	TRBV19	TRBJ1-2	CASIPRTGGFYGYTF	TGTGCCAGTATCCCCCGGACAGGGGGCTTCTATGGCTACACCTTC
TRBD1	-	15	TRBV5-4	TRBJ1-1	CASSFTGAMNTEAFF	TGTGCCAGCAGCTTCACAGGGGCCATGAACACTGAAGCTTTCTTT
-	-	15	TRBV10-2	TRBJ2-1	CASSVGGGPYNEQFF	TGCGCCAGCAGTGTAGGAGGGGGCCCCTACAATGAGCAGTTCTTC
TRBD1	-	17	TRBV5-4	TRBJ2-2	CASSLWVGQGVTGELFF	TGTGCCAGCAGCTTGTGGGTGGGACAGGGAGTAACCGGGGAGCTGTTTTTT
-	-	16	TRBV6-5	TRBJ2-2	CASSYSRLRGAGELFF	TGTGCCAGCAGTTACTCTAGGCTAAGGGGCGCCGGGGAGCTGTTTTTT
TRBD1	once	15	TRBV15	TRBJ1-2	CATSRGDSFSYGYTF	TGTGCCACCAGCAGGGGGGACAGTTTCTCCTATGGCTACACCTTC
TRBD1	-	15	TRBV11-2	TRBJ1-3	CASTTTGRLENTIYF	TGTGCCAGCACCACGACAGGGCGGCTGGAAAACACCATATATTTT
TRBD2	once	16	TRBV4-1	TRBJ2-5	CASSTSWTSDSETQYF	TGCGCCAGCAGCACCTCCTGGACTAGCGACAGTGAGACCCAGTACTTC
-	-	13	TRBV12-3/TRBV12-4	TRBJ1-1	CASSLNSYTEAFF	TGTGCCAGCAGTTTAAACAGCTACACTGAAGCTTTCTTT
-	-	14	TRBV5-6	TRBJ1-2	CASSKRTALYDYTF	TGTGCCAGCAGCAAACGGACAGCACTTTATGACTACACCTTC
-	few	13	TRBV19	TRBJ1-5	CASSRDLNQPQHF	TGTGCCAGTAGTCGGGATCTCAATCAGCCCCAGCATTTT
-	-	13	TRBV3-1/TRBV3-2	TRBJ2-5	CASSQVSQETQYF	TGTGCCAGCAGCCAAGTTTCACAAGAGACCCAGTACTTC
-	-	15	TRBV19	TRBJ2-2	CASNLGTSHTGELFF	TGTGCCAGTAATTTAGGGACTTCTCACACCGGGGAGCTGTTTTTT
TRBD1	-	17	TRBV7-2	TRBJ1-5	CASSLATGTGRNQPQHF	TGTGCCAGCAGCTTAGCCACCGGGACAGGGCGCAATCAGCCCCAGCATTTT
-	many	15	TRBV5-1	TRBJ1-1	CASSGSDSLNTEAFF	TGCGCCAGCAGCGGGTCGGACAGTCTGAACACTGAAGCTTTCTTT
-	-	14	TRBV10-3	TRBJ2-2	CATTRQPEGGELFF	TGTGCCACTACGCGGCAGCCGGAGGGAGGGGAGCTGTTTTTT